The 25 T cell receptor beta chains below all came from one sample that was sequenced in a study of STAT5B mutations in CD4+ large granular lymphocyte leukemia. Libraries were prepared by immunoSEQ multiplex PCR; TCRdb keeps only in-frame clonotypes and omits some of them. Here the sample spans about 30,000 clones, roughly three quarters being singletons. Sequencing was done on a sample of CD4+ T cells from blood buffy coats. The receptor source for this set is a human donor in good health.

The chain is built from TRBV19 and TRBJ1-1; D unresolved. CDR3 size: 12 residues. Germline V lookup: CDR1 LNHDA, CDR2 SQIVND (reference sequence). The V end was cut by 3 bases, the J end by 6 bases, with 8 bases between. The CDR3 sequence: CASSIGGAEAFF. The CDR3 nucleotides read TGTGCCAGTAGTATTGGAGGTGCTGAAGCTTTCTTT.

The chain couples TRBV19 to TRBJ2-5; 12 bases are a match to TRBD2. The CDR3 is 14 amino acids. Germline CDR1 reads LNHDA; CDR2 reads SQIVND (reference sequence). The V gene end was trimmed by 4 bases and the J gene end by 4 bases; junction bases not matched to a gene: 1. CDR3 residues: CASSRTSGVETQYF. The DNA for the CDR3 is TGTGCCAGTAGTAGGACTAGCGGGGTAGAGACCCAGTACTTC.

The chain has TRBV9 and TRBJ2-3, with 15 bases identical to TRBD2. V shed 0 bases, J shed 3 bases, and the junction held 8 bases outside the gene matches. Germline CDR1 and CDR2: SGDLS and YYNGEE. CDR3 size: 19 residues. CDR3 DNA sequence: TGTGCCAGCAGCGTAGAGCGGACTAGCGGGGGGGCCGGTACAGATACGCAGTATTTT. Translation: CASSVERTSGGAGTDTQYF. Full variable domain (missing parts from reference TRBV9 and TRBJ2-3): DSGVTQTPKHLITATGQRVTLRCSPRSGDLSVYWYQQSLDQGLQFLIQYYNGEERAKGNILERFSAQQFPDLHSELNLSSLELGDSALYFCASSVERTSGGAGTDTQYFGPGTRLTVL.

The V and J genes are TRBV6-1 and TRBJ2-7; 10 bases match TRBD2. The trim removed 3 bases at V and 3 bases at J, leaving 5 bases unmatched. This CDR3 spans 15 amino acids. Germline V CDR1 and CDR2: MNHNS, SASEGT. DNA of the CDR3: TGTGCCAGCAGTGACCCCGGGACTAGCGTCTACGAGCAGTACTTC. As protein: CASSDPGTSVYEQYF.

The CDR3 region is CASSPKSEVKSYGYTF. CDR3 bases: TGTGCCAGCAGCCCCAAGTCTGAGGTTAAGAGCTATGGCTACACCTTC. The chain carries TRBV7-9 and TRBJ1-2, with no clear D. Germline lookup yields CDR1 SEHNR and CDR2 FQNEAQ (reference sequence). The CDR3 contains 16 residues. V was clipped by 5 bases and J by 4 bases, with 20 bases between them.

This sequence joins TRBV4-2 and TRBJ1-6; D remains ambiguous. V dropped 3 bases and J dropped 10 bases, with 25 bases sitting between them. The CDR3 loop spans 18 amino acids. Germline values: CDR1 LGHNA, CDR2 YNFKEQ. The CDR3 protein is CASSQEDGNSGVSSPLHF. The CDR3 DNA reads as TGTGCCAGCAGCCAGGAAGATGGGAACAGTGGAGTAAGCTCACCCCTCCACTTT.

The chain joins TRBV7-2 to TRBJ1-1; no clear D. CDR3 length equals 16 residues. The germline V gene encodes CDR1 SGHTA and CDR2 FQGNSA. The V end was cut by 1 base, the J end by 1 base, with 13 bases between. CDR3 region: CASSLEWSRPNTEAFF. Written as DNA, the CDR3 is TGTGCCAGCAGCTTAGAGTGGTCCAGGCCGAACACTGAAGCTTTCTTT. Full variable domain (remainder filled in from reference TRBV7-2 and TRBJ1-1): GAGVSQSPSNKVTEKGKDVELRCDPISGHTALYWYRQSLGQGLEFLIYFQGNSAPDKSGLPSDRFSAERTGGSVSTLTIQRTQQEDSAVYLCASSLEWSRPNTEAFFGQGTRLTVV.

The chain links TRBV19 to TRBJ2-3; no firm D call. The germline CDR1 and CDR2 sequences are LNHDA and SQIVND (reference sequence). The CDR3 totals 14 residues. The V gene lost 5 bases and the J gene lost 4 bases, with 13 bases spanning the gap. In DNA, the CDR3 is TGTGCCAGTAGTTGGGTAACCCAGGCAGATACGCAGTATTTT. Its protein product is CASSWVTQADTQYF.

This sequence joins TRBV5-1 and TRBJ1-6; a weak D match, TRBD1 (5 bases). The CDR3 is 15 residues long. The germline V and J ends were trimmed by 4 bases and 8 bases, with 16 bases remaining between them. From germline, CDR1 is SGHRS and CDR2 YFSETQ. The CDR3 sequence: CASSLAGPRDSPLHF. For the CDR3, the DNA is TGCGCCAGCAGCCTAGCGGGACCACGAGATTCACCCCTCCACTTT.

V gene TRBV28 combines with J gene TRBJ1-2; D is unclear. Germline V gene lookup returns CDR1 MDHEN and CDR2 SYDVKM. V was pared by 7 bases and J by 10 bases, with 13 bases between. The CDR3 contains 11 residues. Here the CDR3 DNA reads TGTGCCAGCACCCCGCCAAGGAACTACACCTTC. Residues: CASTPPRNYTF.

The rearrangement uses TRBV5-1 and TRBJ2-5, with 10 bases matching TRBD2. The trim removed 0 bases at V and 2 bases at J, leaving 4 bases unmatched. Looked up from germline, CDR1 is SGHRS and CDR2 is YFSETQ. The CDR3 runs to 16 residues. The CDR3 DNA follows: TGCGCCAGCAGCTTGGCTAGCGGGGGACTTCAAGAGACCCAGTACTTC. Translating gives CASSLASGGLQETQYF.

As DNA, the CDR3 is TGCGCCAGCAGCTTGGAGCTCAGGGGCAGGGGTGGTAATGAAAAACTGTTTTTT. As protein: CASSLELRGRGGNEKLFF. This chain links TRBV5-1 with TRBJ1-4; tentatively, D is TRBD1 (6 bases). V was shortened by 0 bases and J by 4 bases, with 19 bases between the two germline ends. CDR1 and CDR2 (germline): SGHRS, YFSETQ. This CDR3 comprises 18 residues.

The J gene is TRBJ2-4, the V gene TRBV5-6; D not resolved. The V gene's germline CDR1 is SGHDT and CDR2 YYEEEE. There are 14 residues in the CDR3. The V gene lost 4 bases and the J gene lost 6 bases, with 14 bases spanning the gap. For the CDR3, the DNA is TGTGCCAGCAGCCCTGGCCCTTCTTTAAACATTCAGTACTTC. This codes for CASSPGPSLNIQYF.

The chain combines TRBV10-3 with TRBJ2-3, with 12 bases that match TRBD2. Germline V gene sequence: CDR1 ENHRY, CDR2 SYGVKD. CDR3 size: 16 residues. Trimming removed 4 bases from V and 2 bases from J; junction bases left unmatched: 4. For the CDR3, the DNA is TGTGCCATCAGTGGAACTAGCGGGGGGACCACAGATACGCAGTATTTT. Its protein is CAISGTSGGTTDTQYF.

This sequence joins TRBV6-1 and TRBJ2-2; a weak D match, TRBD2 (7 bases). The V and J ends lost 2 bases and 4 bases respectively, with 14 bases between them. CDR1 and CDR2 (germline): MNHNS, SASEGT. The CDR3 is 16 residues long. The CDR3 here is CASSEFWGGATGELFF. DNA of the CDR3: TGTGCCAGCAGTGAATTTTGGGGGGGGGCCACCGGGGAGCTGTTTTTT.

The chain is built from TRBV5-8 and TRBJ2-5; 7 nucleotides agree with TRBD2. Germline CDR1 and CDR2: SGHTS and YDEGEE. With 5 bases clipped from V and 2 bases from J, the junction kept 9 bases outside the gene matches. The CDR3 loop spans 15 amino acids. CDR3 region: CASSSSLAAQETQYF. The CDR3 DNA is TGTGCCAGCAGTTCAAGCCTAGCGGCGCAAGAGACCCAGTACTTC.

The CDR3 nucleotides are TGTGCCACAGCACAGGCAACTGGGGCCAACGTCCTGACTTTC. Amino acids: CATAQATGANVLTF. The V and J genes are TRBV7-8 and TRBJ2-6, with D maybe TRBD1 (5 bases). Trimming took 10 bases from V and 2 from J, leaving 12 bases between them. The CDR3 extends over 14 amino acids. Per germline, CDR1 SGHVS and CDR2 FQNEAQ.

This chain connects TRBV19 to TRBJ1-5; TRBD1 might be the D (5 bases). V was trimmed by 6 bases and J by 15 bases, leaving 18 bases between them. The CDR3 totals 12 residues. Germline V gene sequence: CDR1 LNHDA, CDR2 SQIVND (reference sequence). In DNA form, the CDR3 reads TGTGCCAGTAGCCAGGGCGTTGGTGTTGGGCATTTT. Translation: CASSQGVGVGHF.

This sequence joins TRBV7-9 and TRBJ2-1; D is possibly TRBD2 (5 bases). CDR1 SEHNR and CDR2 FQNEAQ come from the germline V gene (reference sequence). CDR3 size: 11 residues. V shed 10 bases and J shed 4 bases, with 8 bases lying between them. The CDR3 loop is CAILAYNEQFF. The CDR3 region has the DNA TGTGCCATCCTAGCTTACAATGAGCAGTTCTTC. Full variable domain (remainder filled in from reference TRBV7-9 and TRBJ2-1): DTGVSQNPRHKITKRGQNVTFRCDPISEHNRLYWYRQTLGQGPEFLTYFQNEAQLEKSRLLSDRFSAERPKGSFSTLEIQRTEQGDSAMYLCAILAYNEQFFGPGTRLTVL.

The genes are TRBV14 and TRBJ1-5; D gene unclear. The CDR3 runs 14 residues. Germline lookup yields CDR1 SGHDN and CDR2 FVKESK. V gave up 1 base and J gave up 3 bases, with 7 bases separating them. The DNA of the CDR3 is TGTGCCAGCAGCCAAGCAGGATACAATCAGCCCCAGCATTTT. This gives the protein CASSQAGYNQPQHF. The variable domain in full, with the rest retrieved from reference TRBV14 and TRBJ1-5, is EAGVTQFPSHSVIEKGQTVTLRCDPISGHDNLYWYRRVMGKEIKFLLHFVKESKQDESGMPNNRFLAERTGGTYSTLKVQPAELEDSGVYFCASSQAGYNQPQHFGDGTRLSIL.

The chain has TRBV6-6 and TRBJ2-3; D is ambiguous. Trimming took 5 bases from V and 4 from J, leaving 4 bases between them. The CDR3 extends over 11 amino acids. The V gene's germline CDR1 is MNHNY and CDR2 SVGAGI (reference sequence). CDR3 nucleotide sequence: TGTGCCAGCAGTCAAGCAGATACGCAGTATTTT. Translation gives CASSQADTQYF.

This clone was observed a few times. The gene calls are TRBV7-2 and TRBJ1-3; D not resolved. There are 14 residues in the CDR3. Per germline, CDR1 SGHTA and CDR2 FQGNSA. The V end was cut by 5 bases, the J end by 2 bases, with 10 bases between. The CDR3 loop is CASSPGRTGNTIYF. In nucleotides, the CDR3 is TGTGCCAGCAGCCCCGGACGGACTGGAAACACCATATATTTT.

The chain joins TRBV5-4 to TRBJ2-5; 14 nucleotides align to TRBD2. CDR1 and CDR2 from the germline V gene are SGHNT and YYREEE (reference sequence). The junction had 1 base not matched to a gene; V was cut back by 1 base and J by 2 bases. This CDR3 contains 16 residues. The CDR3 sequence: CASSLRLAGGQETQYF. In DNA form, the CDR3 reads TGTGCCAGCAGCTTGAGACTAGCGGGAGGGCAAGAGACCCAGTACTTC.

The rearrangement links TRBV6-1 to TRBJ1-2; possibly TRBD1 for D (6 bases). This CDR3 region has 13 residues. With 3 bases removed from V and 6 bases from J, the gap between germline ends came to 11 bases. Germline CDR1 and CDR2: MNHNS and SASEGT. The CDR3 region is CASSDGQGNGYTF. The CDR3 nucleotides are TGTGCCAGCAGTGACGGGCAGGGGAATGGCTACACCTTC.

This chain connects TRBV14 to TRBJ2-4; D remains unclear. CDR1 is SGHDN, CDR2 FVKESK, per germline. The CDR3 has 12 amino acids. V lost 1 base and J lost 2, with 0 bases in between. The CDR3 here is CASSQAKNIQYF. DNA of the CDR3: TGTGCCAGCAGCCAAGCCAAAAACATTCAGTACTTC.